A selection of T cell receptor beta chains follows, all from one sample in a study of control samples from healthy donors and cancer patients. TCRdb's copy holds only in-frame clones and misses some; the assay was immunoSEQ multiplex PCR. Of 120,000 or so clones in the sample, about 90% are singletons; the top ten hold about 1.8%. The specimen sequenced was blood. The receptors originated from a young man in good health. CDR3s leave out the opening cysteine and the closing phenylalanine or tryptophan. Each record gives: J gene, V gene, CDR3 protein.

TRBJ2-7 TRBV6-1 ASSKAGRSYEQY
TRBJ2-5 TRBV19 ASSPRTGGWRTQY
TRBJ1-1 TRBV12-3/TRBV12-4 ASRHRVEAF
TRBJ2-2 TRBV30 AWSVLAGVSGELF
TRBJ1-5 TRBV2 ASTGGDSNQPQH
TRBJ2-1 TRBV6-2/TRBV6-3 ASSGGASGLRGEQF
TRBJ1-1 TRBV2 ASSEDQGTEAF
TRBJ2-1 TRBV24-1 ATIGGFGNEQF
TRBJ2-7 TRBV24-1 ATSDSGTRPREQY
TRBJ1-5 TRBV2 ASKVVGQPQH
TRBJ2-5 TRBV6-2/TRBV6-3 ASSPMGARETQY
TRBJ1-5 TRBV27 ASSLGGWNQPQH
TRBJ2-1 TRBV2 ASSETGESEQF
TRBJ1-2 TRBV9 ASRQRTGTSGYT
TRBJ1-5 TRBV15 ATSRGGQGGVQPQH
TRBJ1-2 TRBV20-1 SASRQGGVYGYT
TRBJ2-1 TRBV7-2 ASRATAGGGKRSEQF
TRBJ1-2 TRBV30 AFPAGIDGYT